The clone carrying this TCR beta chain was seen at least ten times. Its antigen remains unknown. The protein recorded in TCRdb does not match the translated DNA at residue 13; the protein presented here comes from translating the DNA. Germline and genes here are mouse. The read halts 3 residues ahead of the CDR3 end, with the missing end drawn from the germline J gene. The sample belongs to a study of CD8+ T cells in alopecia areata. Study-level background: Skin-grafted approximately 7-10-week-old female C3H/HeJ mice received tissue from roughly 6-12-month-old C3H/HeJ donors with spontaneous alopecia. Whole-study results and caveats: Patients showed less clear TCR sequence sharing than mice, possibly partly because of HLA diversity.

Sequencing used cDNA as its template, made by extracting RNA and reverse transcribing it. Data came from immunoSEQ multiplex PCR; TCRdb stores just in-frame clones and leaves some out. Observed in the sample are about 120,000 clones, none of them singletons. The ends lost 0 bases at V and 5 bases at J; junction bases unmatched: 2. This CDR3 region has 16 residues. CDR1 is NSQYPW, CDR2 LRSPGD, per germline (reference sequence). This chain joins TRBV1 and TRBJ1-6; the match to TRBD1 covers 9 bases. TRBJ1-6 is an ORF, with its function uncertain. The sample consisted of lesional skin. The sequence came from a C3H/HeJ mouse with alopecia areata. These mice share the MHC haplotype H2-k. The CDR3 region is CTCSADGDRDNSPLYF. The sequenced part of the CDR3 DNA is TGCACCTGCAGTGCAGATGGGGACAGGGATAATTCGCCC.